These T cell receptor beta chains were read from a single sample in a study of T cells in Graves' hyperthyroidism and ophthalmopathy. In TCRdb, the multiplex PCR reads were re-called with MiXCR into one record per CDR3 protein. The sample lists about 840,000 distinct CDR3 sequences, approximately 40% occurring once. Material: blood. All receptors come from a man between 18 and 35 years old with Graves' hyperthyroidism. Both conserved end residues are part of each CDR3. The D gene is left open where the match is weak. The size entry is marked missing in some rows and otherwise reads once, few, many or a size class.

clone size,D gene,J gene,V gene,CDR3 protein,CDR3 DNA
-,-,TRBJ2-7,TRBV7-8,CASSLVSQKGTEQYF,TGTGCCAGCAGCTTAGTTTCCCAAAAGGGGACCGAGCAGTACTTC
-,-,TRBJ1-3,TRBV10-2,CASSFRTASGNTIYF,TGTGCCAGCAGTTTCAGGACGGCCTCTGGAAACACCATATATTTT
-,-,TRBJ1-4,TRBV7-6,CASSLAGADEKLFF,TGTGCCAGCAGCTTAGCAGGGGCAGATGAAAAACTGTTTTTT
many,-,TRBJ1-1,TRBV20-1,CSAREVMNTEAFF,TGCAGTGCTAGAGAAGTCATGAACACTGAAGCTTTCTTT
-,-,TRBJ1-5,TRBV2,CASSDQAFSYQPQHF,TGTGCCAGCAGTGACCAGGCCTTCTCCTATCAGCCCCAGCATTTT
many,-,TRBJ2-7,TRBV7-8,CASSLDRAYSYEQYF,TGTGCCAGCAGCTTAGACAGGGCTTACTCCTACGAGCAGTACTTC
-,-,TRBJ2-7,TRBV7-9,CASSQEEGGPYEQYF,TGCGCCAGCAGCCAAGAGGAGGGGGGACCCTACGAGCAGTACTTC
-,-,TRBJ2-7,TRBV7-9,CASSSPVGEPSYEQYF,TGTGCCAGCAGCTCCCCGGTGGGAGAACCCTCCTACGAGCAGTACTTC
-,-,TRBJ1-1,TRBV29-1,CILRKSGEAFF,TGCATCCTCAGGAAGAGTGGTGAAGCTTTCTTT
many,-,TRBJ1-1,TRBV2,CASSVVRRNTEAFF,TGTGCCAGCAGTGTCGTACGGCGGAACACTGAAGCTTTCTTT
-,-,TRBJ1-6,TRBV11-3,CASSLRRREEGSPLHF,TGTGCCAGCAGCTTGCGCCGACGGGAAGAGGGATCACCCCTCCACTTT
-,TRBD2,TRBJ2-5,TRBV6-1,CASIKDGTRQETQYF,TGTGCCAGCATCAAAGACGGGACTAGGCAAGAGACCCAGTACTTC
-,TRBD2,TRBJ2-2,TRBV6-6,CASSYSAGAEGELFF,TGTGCCAGCAGTTACTCAGCGGGGGCGGAGGGGGAGCTGTTTTTT
few,-,TRBJ1-1,TRBV7-9,CASSQKSGGGTEAFF,TGCGCCAGCAGCCAAAAATCGGGGGGGGGAACTGAAGCTTTCTTT
-,-,TRBJ2-5,TRBV4-3,CASSQETKETQYF,TGCGCCAGCAGCCAAGAGACTAAAGAGACCCAGTACTTC
-,-,TRBJ1-2,TRBV2,CASRNRENYGYTF,TGTGCCAGCAGGAACAGGGAAAACTATGGCTACACCTTC
few,-,TRBJ1-1,TRBV20-1,CSLNLNTEAFF,TGCAGTCTCAACCTAAACACTGAAGCTTTCTTT
-,-,TRBJ2-2,TRBV7-2,CASSLWRREGTGELFF,TGTGCCAGCAGCTTATGGAGGCGGGAAGGCACCGGGGAGCTGTTTTTT
-,TRBD1,TRBJ1-2,TRBV2,CASRVGTGSDYGYTF,TGTGCCAGCAGAGTTGGGACAGGTTCTGACTATGGCTACACCTTC
few,TRBD1,TRBJ2-5,TRBV12-3/TRBV12-4,CASAIGTADQETQYF,TGTGCCAGCGCGATAGGGACAGCTGACCAAGAGACCCAGTACTTC
once,-,TRBJ1-6,TRBV6-5,CASSDYSSYNSPLHF,TGTGCCAGCAGTGACTATAGCTCCTATAATTCACCCCTCCACTTT
few,-,TRBJ2-5,TRBV7-3,CASSSGTWGETQYF,TGTGCCAGCAGCTCCGGGACTTGGGGAGAGACCCAGTACTTC
-,-,TRBJ1-1,TRBV7-9,CASSLALGGDEAFF,TGTGCCAGCAGCTTAGCCTTGGGGGGAGATGAAGCTTTCTTT
few,-,TRBJ1-5,TRBV20-1,CSARRGDARGSNQPQHF,TGCAGTGCTAGGCGGGGGGACGCGCGCGGGAGCAATCAGCCCCAGCATTTT
many,TRBD1,TRBJ1-1,TRBV7-9,CASSLQQGGNTEAFF,TGTGCCAGCAGCTTACAACAGGGGGGGAACACTGAAGCTTTCTTT
-,-,TRBJ1-3,TRBV3-1,CASSRQSGNTIYF,TGTGCCAGCAGCCGACAGTCTGGAAACACCATATATTTT
many,-,TRBJ2-5,TRBV7-3,CASSLFPSEEETQYF,TGTGCCAGCAGCTTGTTCCCTAGTGAGGAAGAGACCCAGTACTTC
few,TRBD2,TRBJ2-5,TRBV7-9,CASSPGGASGGGETQYF,TGTGCCAGCAGCCCCGGAGGAGCTAGCGGGGGGGGAGAGACCCAGTACTTC
-,-,TRBJ2-7,TRBV9,CASSVEAGALSGYEQYF,TGTGCCAGCAGCGTAGAGGCAGGCGCCCTTTCGGGCTACGAGCAGTACTTC
-,-,TRBJ2-6,TRBV7-2,CASSSRQAGANVLTF,TGTGCCAGCAGCTCGAGACAGGCTGGGGCCAACGTCCTGACTTTC
many,-,TRBJ1-6,TRBV10-3,CAINRDNNSPLHF,TGTGCCATCAACAGGGATAATAATTCACCCCTCCACTTT
few,-,TRBJ2-7,TRBV7-9,CASSLGVIDYEQYF,TGTGCCAGCAGCTTGGGAGTGATAGACTACGAGCAGTACTTC
few,TRBD1,TRBJ1-4,TRBV7-2,CASSLGVGQGFEKLFF,TGTGCCAGCAGCCTTGGTGTAGGACAGGGCTTTGAAAAACTGTTTTTT
few,-,TRBJ2-5,TRBV5-6,CASSLDRRTQETQYF,TGTGCCAGCAGCTTGGACAGGCGAACCCAAGAGACCCAGTACTTC
many,-,TRBJ1-1,TRBV7-9,CASSPQGNTEAFF,TGTGCCAGCAGCCCACAAGGAAACACTGAAGCTTTCTTT
many,-,TRBJ2-5,TRBV10-3,CAISVTQETQYF,TGTGCCATCAGCGTAACGCAAGAGACCCAGTACTTC
few,-,TRBJ2-2,TRBV20-1,CSARDKGGSNTGELFF,TGCAGTGCTAGAGATAAGGGGGGCTCGAACACCGGGGAGCTGTTTTTT
few,TRBD2,TRBJ2-2,TRBV20-1,CSASRPGGPSGELFF,TGCAGTGCTAGTAGACCGGGAGGGCCTAGCGGGGAGCTGTTTTTT